This T cell receptor beta chain was documented in a study of PD-L1 blockade in urothelial cancer. Looking at the study overall: About 85% of the 29 patients were males with bladder-origin urothelial cancer. Blood yielded a median of about 140,000 T cells per sample.

The CDR3 spans 13 residues. The V and J ends lost 2 bases and 3 bases respectively, with 8 bases between them. Looked up from germline, CDR1 is SNHLY and CDR2 is FYNNEI. Only in-frame clones appear in the TCRdb table, and some are missing; sequencing was by immunoSEQ multiplex PCR. The data hold some 67,000 clones, with approximately 91% observed a single time. Patients suffered from locally advanced or metastatic urothelial carcinoma. The chain uses TRBV2 and TRBJ2-7, with D perhaps matching TRBD1 (5 bases). Specimen: PBMCs, collected around atezolizumab (anti-PD-L1) treatment. This sequence was found in a man in his sixties with urothelial cancer. The CDR3: CASSESRVYEQYF. In nucleotides, the CDR3 is TGTGCCAGCAGTGAAAGCAGGGTCTACGAGCAGTACTTC.